This T cell receptor (beta chain) was captured in a study of shared clonotypes between healthy human individuals. General observations from the study: In contrast to clonotypes shared by all four donors, non-shared clonotypes had lower generation probabilities.

Naive CD8 isolation took CD45RO-negative cells positively selected for CCR7 and excluded terminally differentiated effector memory CD45RA+ cells. Original handling: Junction-only immunoSEQ data arrived without quality scores, meaning filtering differed. Profiling relied on immunoSEQ multiplex PCR, and the TCRdb table lists in-frame clones only, not all of them. V, J and clone size derive from that table, while D and trimming were established from the DNA sequence. The data show more than 2 million clones, roughly 95% seen once. Concerning this clone: Its antigen is still unknown.

Source material: naive CD8+ T cells sorted from blood. The clonotype originates from a man in his late teens or twenties in good health.

The CDR3 here is CASSLSPTVITPEAFF. The DNA of the CDR3 is TGTGCCAGCAGCCTATCGCCGACAGTGATAACCCCTGAAGCTTTCTTT. The genes are TRBV2 and TRBJ1-1; D is perhaps TRBD1 (5 bases). The germline V gene encodes CDR1 SNHLY and CDR2 FYNNEI. Deletions cut 6 bases from V and 6 bases from J, with 23 bases between. CDR3 length: 16 amino acids.